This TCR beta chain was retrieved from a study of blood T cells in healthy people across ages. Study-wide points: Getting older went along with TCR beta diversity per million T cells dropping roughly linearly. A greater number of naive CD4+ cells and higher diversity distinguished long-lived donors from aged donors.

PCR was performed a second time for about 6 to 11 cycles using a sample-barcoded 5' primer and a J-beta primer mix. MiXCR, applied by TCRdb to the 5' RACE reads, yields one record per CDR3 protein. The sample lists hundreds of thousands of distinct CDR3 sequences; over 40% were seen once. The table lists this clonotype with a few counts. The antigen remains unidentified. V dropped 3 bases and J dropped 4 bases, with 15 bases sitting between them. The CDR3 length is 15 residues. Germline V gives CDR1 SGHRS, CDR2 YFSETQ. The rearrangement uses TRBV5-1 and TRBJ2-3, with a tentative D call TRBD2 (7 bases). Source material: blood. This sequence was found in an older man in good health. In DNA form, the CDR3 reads TGCGCCAGCAGCTCGGACAGCGGGGTTGCAGATACGCAGTATTTT. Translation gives CASSSDSGVADTQYF.